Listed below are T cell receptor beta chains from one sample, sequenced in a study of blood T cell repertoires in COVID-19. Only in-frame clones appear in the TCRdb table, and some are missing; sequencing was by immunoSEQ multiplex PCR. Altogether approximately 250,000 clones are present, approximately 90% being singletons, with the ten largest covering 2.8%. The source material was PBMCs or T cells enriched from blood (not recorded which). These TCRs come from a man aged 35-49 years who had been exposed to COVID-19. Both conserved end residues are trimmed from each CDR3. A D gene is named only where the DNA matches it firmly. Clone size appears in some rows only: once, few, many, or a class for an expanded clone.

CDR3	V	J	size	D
ASSDTGLGAQPQH	TRBV6-1	TRBJ1-5	NA	NA
ASSLPYYEQY	TRBV7-8	TRBJ2-7	NA	NA
ASAPTTGTGRTGELF	TRBV27	TRBJ2-2	NA	TRBD1
ASSPKTGSLEKLF	TRBV9	TRBJ1-4	NA	TRBD1
ASSFRLQETQY	TRBV12-3/TRBV12-4	TRBJ2-5	NA	NA
ASSLGIQGTEAF	TRBV5-1	TRBJ1-1	NA	NA
SLEGTVSGAF	TRBV29-1	TRBJ1-1	once	NA
ASSLTSGFTDTQY	TRBV5-4	TRBJ2-3	NA	TRBD2
ASSYGTGTYEQY	TRBV6-2/TRBV6-3	TRBJ2-7	NA	TRBD1
SGRQGGFGYT	TRBV29-1	TRBJ1-2	NA	TRBD1
ASSPGTSGNHEQF	TRBV5-4	TRBJ2-1	NA	TRBD2
ASSAQGAQPQH	TRBV6-2/TRBV6-3	TRBJ1-5	NA	TRBD1
ASSSSGRVFDEQF	TRBV6-4	TRBJ2-1	NA	TRBD2
ASSLRGYGYT	TRBV5-4	TRBJ1-2	NA	NA
ASRDSEGTSRQF	TRBV2	TRBJ2-1	NA	NA
ASSSAQGNGYEQY	TRBV28	TRBJ2-7	NA	NA
ASSQGTGSLLNGYT	TRBV4-1	TRBJ1-2	NA	NA
ASSQDIRDRGF	TRBV4-2	TRBJ2-7	NA	TRBD1
ASSLMAGGTYEQY	TRBV27	TRBJ2-7	NA	TRBD1
ASSIGQAWGYT	TRBV5-1	TRBJ1-2	NA	TRBD1
ASSPYRTDTQY	TRBV10-2	TRBJ2-3	NA	NA
ASGSSAGELF	TRBV12-5	TRBJ2-2	NA	NA
ASSEGQSNQPQH	TRBV6-1	TRBJ1-5	NA	NA
ASTQGAKQPQH	TRBV6-6	TRBJ1-5	NA	TRBD1
ASSLLGGTEAF	TRBV28	TRBJ1-1	NA	NA
ASSYSLDSYEQY	TRBV6-5	TRBJ2-7	NA	NA
ASNPRQSTDTQY	TRBV5-1	TRBJ2-3	NA	NA
ASSPFRGAAF	TRBV12-3/TRBV12-4	TRBJ1-1	NA	TRBD1
ASSGPRGIVGYT	TRBV2	TRBJ1-2	NA	NA
ASRGGRGRDQPQH	TRBV2	TRBJ1-5	NA	NA
ASSYSEGRAEAF	TRBV6-5	TRBJ1-1	once	NA
AWSIIGQGNQPQH	TRBV30	TRBJ1-5	NA	TRBD1
ASSTSEHNEQF	TRBV19	TRBJ2-1	NA	NA
ASSIVQVQSPGDTQY	TRBV19	TRBJ2-3	NA	NA
ASSRGPSGSRQETQY	TRBV7-6	TRBJ2-5	NA	TRBD2
AWSGQGSSPLH	TRBV30	TRBJ1-6	NA	TRBD1
ASSEVMTSGKDYNEQF	TRBV2	TRBJ2-1	NA	TRBD2
AINDKTGNTEAF	TRBV10-3	TRBJ1-1	NA	NA
ASSLRGRAMNTEAF	TRBV28	TRBJ1-1	NA	NA
ASSPPSLTGIHGYT	TRBV18	TRBJ1-2	NA	TRBD1
ASSLDRGTGLYGYT	TRBV5-4	TRBJ1-2	NA	TRBD1
AWGVPRAHQPQH	TRBV30	TRBJ1-5	NA	NA
ASSYSSTVDTEAF	TRBV6-5	TRBJ1-1	NA	NA
ASSQYEAREQY	TRBV4-2	TRBJ2-7	NA	NA
ASSSILGGSTDTQY	TRBV28	TRBJ2-3	NA	NA
ASSPGLLNTEAF	TRBV18	TRBJ1-1	NA	NA
ASSQPSTSGYNEQF	TRBV4-1	TRBJ2-1	NA	TRBD2
ASSPKQGANGNTIY	TRBV18	TRBJ1-3	NA	TRBD1
ASSEWGKQGKTHTQY	TRBV2	TRBJ2-3	NA	NA
ASSGQEKTWDTEAF	TRBV19	TRBJ1-1	NA	TRBD1
ASSSPGLTDNEQF	TRBV11-2	TRBJ2-1	NA	TRBD2
ASSQSRQGANYGYT	TRBV4-1	TRBJ1-2	NA	TRBD1
ASSRDRGTGNTIY	TRBV19	TRBJ1-3	NA	TRBD1
ASSDGYQETQY	TRBV2	TRBJ2-5	NA	NA
ASSPWDRDGHEQF	TRBV6-5	TRBJ2-1	NA	TRBD1
ASSPLRIQGASYEQY	TRBV28	TRBJ2-7	NA	TRBD1
ASSSRLGLGVTGELF	TRBV5-8	TRBJ2-2	NA	NA
ASSLASGDSDTQY	TRBV5-4	TRBJ2-3	once	TRBD2